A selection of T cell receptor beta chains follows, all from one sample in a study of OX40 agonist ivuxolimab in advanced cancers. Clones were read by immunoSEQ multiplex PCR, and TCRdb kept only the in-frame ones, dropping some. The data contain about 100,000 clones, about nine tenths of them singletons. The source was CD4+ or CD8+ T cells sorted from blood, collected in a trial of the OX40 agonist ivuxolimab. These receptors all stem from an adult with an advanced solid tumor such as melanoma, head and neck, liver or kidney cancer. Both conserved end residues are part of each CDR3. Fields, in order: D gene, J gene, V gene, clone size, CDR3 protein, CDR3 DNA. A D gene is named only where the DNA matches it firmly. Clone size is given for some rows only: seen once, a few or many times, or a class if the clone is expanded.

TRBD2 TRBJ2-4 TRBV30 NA CAWTSGVAKNIQYF TGTGCCTGGACTAGCGGGGTAGCCAAAAACATTCAGTACTTC
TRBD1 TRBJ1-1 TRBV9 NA CASSVGLDRVTEAFF TGTGCCAGCAGCGTAGGACTCGACAGGGTCACTGAAGCTTTCTTT
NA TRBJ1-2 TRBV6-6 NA CASSYLQFNYGYTF TGTGCCAGCAGTTACCTACAGTTTAACTATGGCTACACCTTC
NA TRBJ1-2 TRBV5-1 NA CASSLAGADGYTF TGCGCCAGCAGCTTGGCTGGGGCGGATGGCTACACCTTC
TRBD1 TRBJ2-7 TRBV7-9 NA CASSLQGVPYEQYF TGTGCCAGCAGCTTACAGGGGGTACCCTACGAGCAGTACTTC
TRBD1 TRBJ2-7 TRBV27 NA CASSRDRGPEQYF TGTGCCAGCTCCCGGGACAGGGGTCCCGAGCAGTACTTC
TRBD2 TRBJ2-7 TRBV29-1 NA CSVASGGQWEQYF TGCAGCGTTGCTAGCGGGGGGCAGTGGGAGCAGTACTTC
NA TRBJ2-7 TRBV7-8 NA CASSPLYEQYF TGTGCCAGCAGCCCCTTGTACGAGCAGTACTTC
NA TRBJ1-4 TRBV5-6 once CASSLLNEKLFF TGTGCCAGCAGCTTGTTAAATGAAAAACTGTTTTTT
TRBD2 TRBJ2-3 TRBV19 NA CASSPGGPGADTQYF TGTGCCAGTAGTCCGGGAGGGCCTGGGGCAGATACGCAGTATTTT
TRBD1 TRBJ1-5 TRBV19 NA CASRKGQGESQPQHF TGTGCCAGTAGAAAGGGACAGGGGGAAAGTCAGCCCCAGCATTTT
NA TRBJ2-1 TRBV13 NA CASSQAAGRHNEQFF TGTGCCAGCAGCCAGGCGGCGGGGAGACATAATGAGCAGTTCTTC
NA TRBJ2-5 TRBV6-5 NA CASSARGETQYF TGTGCCAGCAGCGCTAGAGGAGAGACCCAGTACTTC
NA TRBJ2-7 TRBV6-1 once CASSIDGYEQYF TGTGCCAGCAGTATAGACGGCTACGAGCAGTACTTC
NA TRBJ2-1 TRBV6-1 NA CASSEGGEQFF TGTGCCAGCAGTGAAGGGGGTGAGCAGTTCTTC
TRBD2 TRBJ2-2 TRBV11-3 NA CASSLDPLAGTGELFF TGTGCCAGCAGCTTAGATCCCCTAGCGGGCACCGGGGAGCTGTTTTTT
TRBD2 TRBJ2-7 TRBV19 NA CASSYLAESSYEQYF TGTGCCAGTAGCTATCTAGCGGAAAGCTCCTACGAGCAGTACTTC
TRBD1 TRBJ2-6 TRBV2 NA CAIRWQGAVSGANVLTF TGTGCCATCCGGTGGCAGGGGGCAGTAAGTGGGGCCAACGTCCTGACTTTC
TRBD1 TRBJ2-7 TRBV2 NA CASRTRQGASEQYF TGTGCCAGCAGGACTAGGCAGGGGGCCTCCGAGCAGTACTTC
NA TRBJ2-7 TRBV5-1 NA CASSLEGARNYYEQYF TGCGCCAGCAGCTTGGAAGGGGCCCGAAACTACTACGAGCAGTACTTC
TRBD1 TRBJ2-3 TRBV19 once CASSPDRGLTDTQYF TGTGCCAGTAGTCCGGACAGGGGGCTGACAGATACGCAGTATTTT
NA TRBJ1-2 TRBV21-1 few CASSPRRVNYGYTF TGTGCCAGCAGCCCCCGCAGGGTAAACTATGGCTACACCTTC
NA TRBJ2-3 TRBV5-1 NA CASSIGTGRDTQYF TGCGCCAGCAGCATCGGGACTGGGAGAGATACGCAGTATTTT
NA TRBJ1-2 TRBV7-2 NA CASSFGQDVGYTF TGTGCCAGCAGCTTTGGGCAGGACGTTGGCTACACCTTC
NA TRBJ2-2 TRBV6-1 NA CASSSYYTGELFF TGTGCCAGCAGTTCCTATTACACCGGGGAGCTGTTTTTT
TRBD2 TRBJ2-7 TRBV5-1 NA CASSLWLAGAVAYEQYF TGCGCCAGCAGCTTGTGGCTAGCGGGGGCAGTCGCCTACGAGCAGTACTTC
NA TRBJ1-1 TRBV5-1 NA CASSLVAGRQNTEAFF TGCGCCAGCAGCTTGGTGGCAGGGAGACAGAACACTGAAGCTTTCTTT
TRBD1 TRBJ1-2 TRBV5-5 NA CASSSGQGPHGYTF TGTGCCAGCAGTTCGGGACAGGGGCCCCATGGCTACACCTTC
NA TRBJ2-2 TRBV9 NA CASKRGGNTGELFF TGTGCCAGCAAAAGGGGGGGAAACACCGGGGAGCTGTTTTTT
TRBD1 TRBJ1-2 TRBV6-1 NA CASRETGTGGRYTF TGTGCCAGCAGGGAAACCGGGACAGGGGGACGCTACACCTTC
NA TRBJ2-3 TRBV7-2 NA CASSLVYTDTQYF TGTGCCAGCAGCTTAGTTTACACAGATACGCAGTATTTT
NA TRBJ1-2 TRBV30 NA CAWSPGVYGYTF TGTGCCTGGAGCCCCGGCGTCTATGGCTACACCTTC